The clone carrying this T cell receptor beta chain has more than one count but fewer than ten. Its antigen is currently unknown. This sample stems from a study of shared clonotypes between healthy human individuals. As for the study in general: Three plates each covered CD4 naive and memory; CD8 naive two, CD8 memory one.

Germline V CDR1 and CDR2: KGHSH, LQKENI. Deletions cut 3 bases from V and 2 bases from J, with 8 bases between. This CDR3 contains 13 residues. As defined, naive CD8 cells were CD45RO-negative and positively selected for CCR7, with terminally differentiated effector memory CD45RA+ cells excluded. The assay was immunoSEQ multiplex PCR, and TCRdb's table has in-frame clones only and misses some. Among more than 2 million clones listed, around 93% were seen once. Study outcomes and limitations: Several donors shared 5% to 5.5% of their naive CD4 clonotypes.

This clonotype was sampled from a man between 18 and 29 years old in good health. Some clones in this sample may be carry-over from other donors' samples. V usage is TRBV18 and J usage is TRBJ2-7, with D perhaps TRBD1 (5 bases). The specimen was naive CD8+ T cells from PBMCs. The CDR3 reads CASSPQGTYEQYF. For the CDR3, the DNA is TGTGCCAGCTCACCGCAGGGTACCTACGAGCAGTACTTC.